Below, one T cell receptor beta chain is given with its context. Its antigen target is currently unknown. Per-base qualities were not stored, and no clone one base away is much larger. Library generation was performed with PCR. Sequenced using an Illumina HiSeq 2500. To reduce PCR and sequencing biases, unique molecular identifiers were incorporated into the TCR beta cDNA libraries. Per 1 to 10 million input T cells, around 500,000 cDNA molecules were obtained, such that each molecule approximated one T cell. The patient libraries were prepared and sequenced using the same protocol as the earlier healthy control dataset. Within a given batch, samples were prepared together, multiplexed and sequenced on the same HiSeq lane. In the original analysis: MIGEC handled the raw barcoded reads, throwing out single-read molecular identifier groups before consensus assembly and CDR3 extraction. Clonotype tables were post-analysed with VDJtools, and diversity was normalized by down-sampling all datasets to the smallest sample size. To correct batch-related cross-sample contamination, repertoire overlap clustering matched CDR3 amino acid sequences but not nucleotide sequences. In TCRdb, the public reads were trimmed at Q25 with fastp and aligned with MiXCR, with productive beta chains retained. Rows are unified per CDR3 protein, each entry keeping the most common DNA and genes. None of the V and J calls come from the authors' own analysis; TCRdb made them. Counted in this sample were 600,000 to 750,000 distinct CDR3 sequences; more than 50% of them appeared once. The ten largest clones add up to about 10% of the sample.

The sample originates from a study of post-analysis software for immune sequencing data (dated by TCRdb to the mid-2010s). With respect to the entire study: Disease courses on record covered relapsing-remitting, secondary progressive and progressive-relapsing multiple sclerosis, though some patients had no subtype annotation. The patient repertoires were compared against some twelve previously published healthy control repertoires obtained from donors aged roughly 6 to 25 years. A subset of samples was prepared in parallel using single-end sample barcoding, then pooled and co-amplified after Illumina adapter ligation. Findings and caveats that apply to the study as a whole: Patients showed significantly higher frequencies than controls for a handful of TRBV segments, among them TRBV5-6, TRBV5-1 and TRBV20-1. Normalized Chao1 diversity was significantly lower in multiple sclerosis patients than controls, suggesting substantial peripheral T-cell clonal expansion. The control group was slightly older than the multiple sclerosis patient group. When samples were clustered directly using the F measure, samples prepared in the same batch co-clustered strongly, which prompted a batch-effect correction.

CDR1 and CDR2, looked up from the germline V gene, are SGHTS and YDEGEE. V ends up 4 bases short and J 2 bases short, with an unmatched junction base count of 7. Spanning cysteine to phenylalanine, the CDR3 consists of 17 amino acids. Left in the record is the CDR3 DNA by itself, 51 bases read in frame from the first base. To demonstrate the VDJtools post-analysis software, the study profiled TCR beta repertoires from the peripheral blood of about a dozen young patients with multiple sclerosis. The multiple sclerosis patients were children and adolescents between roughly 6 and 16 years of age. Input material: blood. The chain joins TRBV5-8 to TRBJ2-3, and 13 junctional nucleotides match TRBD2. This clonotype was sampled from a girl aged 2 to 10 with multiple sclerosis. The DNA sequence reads TGTGCCAGCAGCCCAGGACTAGCGGGGGCGTTCACAGATACGCAGTATTTT. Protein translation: CASSPGLAGAFTDTQYF.